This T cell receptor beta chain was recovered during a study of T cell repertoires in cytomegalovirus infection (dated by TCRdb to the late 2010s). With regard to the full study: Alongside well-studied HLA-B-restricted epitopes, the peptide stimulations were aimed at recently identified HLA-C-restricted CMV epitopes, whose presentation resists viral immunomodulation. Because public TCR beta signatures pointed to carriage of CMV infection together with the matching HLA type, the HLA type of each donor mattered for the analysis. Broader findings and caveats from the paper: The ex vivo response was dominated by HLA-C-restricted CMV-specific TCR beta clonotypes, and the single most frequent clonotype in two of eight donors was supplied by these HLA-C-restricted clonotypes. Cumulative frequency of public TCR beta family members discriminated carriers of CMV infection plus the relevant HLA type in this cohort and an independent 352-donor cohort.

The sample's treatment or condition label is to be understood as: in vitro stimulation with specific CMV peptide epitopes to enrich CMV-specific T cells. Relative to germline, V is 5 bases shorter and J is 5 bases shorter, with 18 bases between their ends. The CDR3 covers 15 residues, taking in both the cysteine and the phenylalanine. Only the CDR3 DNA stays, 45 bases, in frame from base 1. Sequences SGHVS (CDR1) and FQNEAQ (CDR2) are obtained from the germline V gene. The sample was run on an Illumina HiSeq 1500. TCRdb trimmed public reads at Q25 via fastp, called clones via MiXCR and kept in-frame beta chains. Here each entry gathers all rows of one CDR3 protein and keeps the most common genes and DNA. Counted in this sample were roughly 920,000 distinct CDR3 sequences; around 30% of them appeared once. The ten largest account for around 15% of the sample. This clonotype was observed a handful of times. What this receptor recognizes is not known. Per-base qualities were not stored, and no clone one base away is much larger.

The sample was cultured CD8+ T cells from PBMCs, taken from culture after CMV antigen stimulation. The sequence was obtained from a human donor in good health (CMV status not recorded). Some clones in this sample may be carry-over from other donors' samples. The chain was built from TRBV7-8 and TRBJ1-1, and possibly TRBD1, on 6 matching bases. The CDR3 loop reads CASSPSRGIGTEAFF. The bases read TGTGCCAGCAGCCCCTCCAGGGGAATAGGGACTGAAGCTTTCTTT.